This T cell receptor beta chain was captured by sequencing in a study of T cells in Graves' hyperthyroidism and ophthalmopathy. TCR beta CDR3 regions were amplified from RNA transcripts. Carried out on the TCR CDR3, a first-round RT-PCR used the HTBI primer set. TCRdb redid the calling of the multiplex PCR reads with MiXCR, one entry per CDR3 protein. The table has fewer than 200,000 distinct CDR3 sequences, about 9.4% seen once. The CDR3 contains 13 residues. V was trimmed by 2 bases and J by 7 bases, leaving 9 bases between them. CDR1 and CDR2 from the germline V gene are MNHEY and SMNVEV (reference sequence). This clonotype was detected ten times or more.

The TCR originated in a woman aged 18-29 years with Graves' hyperthyroidism that later progressed to Graves' ophthalmopathy. Specimen: blood. The chain links TRBV27 to TRBJ1-5; D is undetermined. The CDR3 DNA sequence: TGTGCCAGCAGTTTACGGGATGGACAGCCCCAGCATTTT. Its translation is CASSLRDGQPQHF.